The present entry profiles one T cell receptor beta chain with its context. This CDR3 contains 14 residues. CDR1 is GTSNPN and CDR2 is SVGIG in the germline V gene (reference sequence). Deletions cut 0 bases from V and 11 bases from J, with 14 bases between. The data stem from a study of blood T cell repertoires in COVID-19. Study-wide background: Samples of COVID-19 (acute and convalescent) were obtained from the United States, Italy and Spain. Nucleic acid was either cDNA or gDNA, and it came from T cells, B-cell-depleted T cells, or PBMCs.

Source study methods: Estimated nucleated cell counts came from reference gene primer amplification. Some clones are missing from TCRdb's copy, which holds only in-frame ones; the method was immunoSEQ multiplex PCR. V, J and clone size were drawn from that table, and D and trimming were deduced from the DNA. Found here are about 80,000 clones, less than 85% of them singletons; the top ten hold more than 15%. The V call is TRBV30, the J call TRBJ1-6, with a tentative D call TRBD1 (5 bases). Source material: peripheral blood. This sequence was found in a man between 65 and 85 years old with active or convalescent COVID-19. In DNA, the CDR3 is TGTGCCTGGAGTGTACGACAGAGGATGGCACCCCTCCACTTT. Encoded protein: CAWSVRQRMAPLHF. The entire variable domain, with the rest obtained from reference TRBV30 and TRBJ1-6, is as follows: SQTIHQWPATLVQPVGSPLSLECTVEGTSNPNLYWYRQAAGRGLQLLFYSVGIGQISSEVPQNLSASRPQDRQFILSSKKLLLSDSGFYLCAWSVRQRMAPLHFGNGTRLTVT.